What follows is one T cell receptor (beta chain) and its context. Unsorted PBMC DNA sequencing spanned ten immunoSEQ deep assay plates. Measured with immunoSEQ multiplex PCR; TCRdb has only the in-frame clones, and not every one. The sample contains 450,000 to 500,000 clones, roughly 78% of which appear only once. These data originate in a study of shared clonotypes between healthy human individuals. CDR3 length equals 12 residues. The V gene's germline CDR1 is MDHEN and CDR2 SYDVKM. V was cut by 2 bases and J by 7 bases, with 8 bases left in between. Sequencing used PBMCs. The gene calls are TRBV28 and TRBJ1-1; no clear D gene. The TCR sequence derives from a middle-aged woman in good health. Some clones in this sample may be carry-over from other donors' samples. The CDR3 region is CASSLGRGEAFF. The CDR3 DNA is TGTGCCAGCAGTTTAGGTCGAGGTGAAGCTTTCTTT. Full variable domain (remainder filled in from reference TRBV28 and TRBJ1-1): DVKVTQSSRYLVKRTGEKVFLECVQDMDHENMFWYRQDPGLGLRLIYFSYDVKMKEKGDIPEGYSVSREKKERFSLILESASTNQTSMYLCASSLGRGEAFFGQGTRLTVV.